The next 12 T cell receptor beta chains were all read from a single sample in a study of blood T cell repertoires in COVID-19. Sequencing was performed with immunoSEQ multiplex PCR; in TCRdb, only in-frame clones are kept and a portion is missing. The table lists 170,000 or so clones, 70% to 90% of them singletons. The source material was peripheral blood. The receptor set was obtained from a man aged 18 to 29 who had recovered from COVID-19.

This sequence joins TRBV18 and TRBJ2-1; 10 bases fit TRBD2. CDR1 and CDR2 from the germline V gene are KGHSH and LQKENI. The CDR3 loop spans 19 amino acids. J was trimmed by 7 bases and V by 4 bases; bases with no gene match: 19. The CDR3 coding sequence is TGTGCCAGCTCACTAAATCCTAGCGGGAGCATTAATCTTAGGAATGAGCAGTTCTTC. Translation: CASSLNPSGSINLRNEQFF. Variable domain in full (rest from reference TRBV18 and TRBJ2-1): NAGVMQNPRHLVRRRGQEARLRCSPMKGHSHVYWYRQLPEEGLKFMVYLQKENIIDESGMPKERFSAEFPKEGPSILRIQQVVRGDSAAYFCASSLNPSGSINLRNEQFFGPGTRLTVL.

This clone was counted only a few times. The rearrangement joins TRBV30 to TRBJ2-7, with a tentative D call TRBD1 (6 bases). V was trimmed by 3 bases and J by 3 bases, leaving 15 bases between them. Germline assignment: CDR1 GTSNPN and CDR2 SVGIG (reference sequence). The CDR3 totals 14 residues. CDR3 nucleotide sequence: TGTGCCTGGAGCAACGACAGGAATGTCTACGAGCAGTACTTC. It specifies CAWSNDRNVYEQYF.

The DNA for the CDR3 is TGTGCCAGCACTGGATGGGACACCGGTGACTATGGCTACACCTTC. This sequence encodes CASTGWDTGDYGYTF. The chain couples TRBV6-5 to TRBJ1-2; maybe TRBD1 (6 bases). The CDR3 loop spans 15 amino acids. Germline V gene lookup returns CDR1 MNHEY and CDR2 SVGAGI. The ends were cut back, 7 bases at V and 3 bases at J, with 18 bases in the middle.

V is TRBV4-2 and J is TRBJ2-7, with TRBD1 matching 10 bases. V lost 5 bases, J lost 6 bases, and 1 base stayed unmatched. The CDR3 is 12 amino acids. Germline V gene lookup returns CDR1 LGHNA and CDR2 YNFKEQ. CDR3 nucleotides: TGTGCCAGCAGCGGACAGGGGGTCGAGCAGTACTTC. It specifies CASSGQGVEQYF.

The chain joins TRBV3-1 (or the pseudogene TRBV3-2) to TRBJ2-1; D is possibly TRBD2 (5 bases). The CDR3 sequence is 15 residues long. Looked up from germline, CDR1 is LGHDT and CDR2 is YNNKEL (reference sequence). Trimming stripped 4 bases from V and 6 bases from J, with 16 bases between. This CDR3 reads CASSRTSPRGNEQFF. The CDR3 bases are TGTGCCAGCAGCCGGACCTCCCCCCGGGGCAATGAGCAGTTCTTC.

V is TRBV6-5 and J is TRBJ1-6; 7 nucleotides match TRBD1. In germline, CDR1 is MNHEY, CDR2 SVGAGI. The trim removed 6 bases at V and 3 bases at J, leaving 2 bases unmatched. The CDR3 is made up of 14 amino acids. For the CDR3, the DNA is TGTGCCAGCAGACAGGGGCTCTATAATTCACCCCTCCACTTT. Its translation is CASRQGLYNSPLHF.

V and J are TRBV7-2 and TRBJ2-1; TRBD1 is a possible D gene (6 bases). V was cut by 3 bases and J by 7 bases, with 13 bases left in between. Germline-derived CDR1 and CDR2 are SGHTA and FQGNSA. This CDR3 is 14 amino acids long. CDR3 DNA: TGTGCCAGCAGCTTCGCCGGACAGACTAATGAGCAGTTCTTC. Translating gives CASSFAGQTNEQFF.

This chain links TRBV9 with TRBJ2-3; no definite D call. CDR1 and CDR2 (germline): SGDLS, YYNGEE. This CDR3 has 15 amino acids. The V end was cut by 0 bases, the J end by 2 bases, with 10 bases between. CDR3 bases: TGTGCCAGCAGCGTAGGTACTCCCACCACAGATACGCAGTATTTT. Amino acid sequence: CASSVGTPTTDTQYF.

The chain uses TRBV5-6 and TRBJ2-1; TRBD1 agrees at 7 bases. From germline, CDR1 is SGHDT and CDR2 YYEEEE. The CDR3 loop spans 13 amino acids. The junction had 3 bases not matched to a gene; V was cut back by 3 bases and J by 6 bases. CDR3 bases: TGTGCCAGCAGCTCTCCAGGGGGCAATGAGCAGTTCTTC. Its translation: CASSSPGGNEQFF.

The CDR3 nucleotides are TGTGCCAGCAGCTTAGGTCCGACCGAGGCCTACGAGCAGTACTTC. Its translation: CASSLGPTEAYEQYF. The genes are TRBV11-2 and TRBJ2-7; no clear D gene. This CDR3 region has 15 residues. The V and J ends lost 1 base and 2 bases respectively, with 12 bases between them. From germline, CDR1 is SGHAT and CDR2 FQNNGV.

This chain joins TRBV5-1 and TRBJ2-1; no clear D. The germline V gene encodes CDR1 SGHRS and CDR2 YFSETQ. Trimming took 5 bases from V and 2 from J, leaving 11 bases between them. The CDR3 is made up of 14 amino acids. The DNA for the CDR3 is TGCGCCAGCAGACAACAGATTGCCTACAATGAGCAGTTCTTC. Protein product: CASRQQIAYNEQFF. Full variable domain (missing parts from reference TRBV5-1 and TRBJ2-1): KAGVTQTPRYLIKTRGQQVTLSCSPISGHRSVSWYQQTPGQGLQFLFEYFSETQRNKGNFPGRFSGRQFSNSRSEMNVSTLELGDSALYLCASRQQIAYNEQFFGPGTRLTVL.

This chain uses TRBV28 with TRBJ1-2; D ambiguous. Germline CDR1 is MDHEN and CDR2 is SYDVKM. CDR3 size: 11 residues. Between the trimmed V and J ends, which lost 3 bases and 6 bases, there was a span of 5 bases. The CDR3 bases are TGTGCCAGCAGTTTGGGCCATGGCTACACCTTC. Translating it yields CASSLGHGYTF.